The T cell receptor beta chain under discussion was sequenced for a study of blood T cell repertoires in COVID-19. Study overall: The cDNA or gDNA used as material had been derived from T cells, B-cell-depleted T cells, or PBMCs.

With V trimmed by 4 bases and J by 1 base, 13 bases remained unmatched. This CDR3 region has 19 residues. The germline CDR1 and CDR2 sequences are SNHLY and FYNNEI. How the authors handled the data: Amplification of reference gene primers was used by the study to estimate nucleated cell counts. Repertoires were generated with immunoSEQ multiplex PCR, while TCRdb's copy carries only in-frame clones and drops some. V and J calls plus clone size are reproduced from that table; the DNA served to infer D and trimming. Here the sample spans some 270,000 clones, 70% to 90% being singletons. The sample comprised PBMCs or T cells enriched from blood (not recorded which). The sequence was collected from a woman aged 25 to 39 who had recovered from COVID-19. The chain has TRBV2 and TRBJ2-1; 10 bases fit TRBD2. CDR3 protein: CASSGGGLAGAGSYNEQFF. The CDR3 region has the DNA TGTGCCAGCAGTGGGGGGGGCCTAGCGGGAGCGGGGTCCTACAATGAGCAGTTCTTC. Based on the CDR3 plus reference TRBV2 and TRBJ2-1, the full variable domain is EPEVTQTPSHQVTQMGQEVILRCVPISNHLYFYWYRQILGQKVEFLVSFYNNEISEKSEIFDDQFSVERPDGSNFTLKIRSTKLEDSAMYFCASSGGGLAGAGSYNEQFFGPGTRLTVL.